This T cell receptor beta chain was obtained from a study of T cells after yellow fever vaccination. General observations from the study: In FACS-sorted repertoires, abundant clonotypes from the bulk population could appear as contaminants.

Remarks on this clonotype: Its antigen remains unknown.

The V end lost 2 bases, the J end lost 4 bases, and 8 bases lay between the germline ends. Germline values: CDR1 MNHEY, CDR2 SVGEGT. This CDR3 comprises 13 residues. TCRdb re-called the 5' RACE reads with MiXCR, one entry per CDR3 protein. The sample consists of 300,000 or so distinct CDR3 sequences, approximately 10% of them appearing once. The chain is built from TRBV6-2 or TRBV6-3 and TRBJ1-2; tentatively, D is TRBD1 (5 bases). Source: CD4+ T cells sorted from PBMCs, taken 5 days after the yellow fever booster vaccination. The clonotype comes from a young man who received the YFV17D yellow fever vaccine. The CDR3 sequence is CASSYRQLYGYTF. The DNA of the CDR3 is TGTGCCAGCAGTTACCGACAGCTCTATGGCTACACCTTC.